This is a list of T cell receptor beta chains from one sample in a study of radiation and T cells in renal cell carcinoma. Assay used: immunoSEQ multiplex PCR; TCRdb lists only in-frame clones, some missing. The table includes roughly 130,000 clones, 75% to 90% detected once. The sequences come from blood, collected from a patient whose treatment included radiotherapy and nephrectomy. Source of these receptors: a woman aged 55 to 70 with renal cell carcinoma. Each CDR3 is given with its conserved first and last residue. Each record gives: V gene, J gene, clone size, D gene, CDR3 DNA, CDR3 protein. D genes are given only for firm matches. The listing skips clone size in some rows; elsewhere it reads once, few, many or a size class.

TRBV9	TRBJ2-3	-	TRBD2	TGTGCCAGCAGCCCCCGGCTAGCGGGGATCACAGATACGCAGTATTTT	CASSPRLAGITDTQYF
TRBV6-5	TRBJ2-7	-	TRBD1	TGTGCCAGCAGTTCCGGGACAGGGTTTCACGAGCAGTACTTC	CASSSGTGFHEQYF
TRBV13	TRBJ2-1	-	-	TGTGCCAGCAGCCCGGAGGGGCTCAATGAGCAGTTCTTC	CASSPEGLNEQFF
TRBV28	TRBJ2-5	-	TRBD2	TGTGCCAGCAGTTTTATAGGACTAGCGCGAGAAGGAGAGACCCAGTACTTC	CASSFIGLAREGETQYF
TRBV28	TRBJ1-2	few	TRBD1	TGTGCCAGCAGTGACGGGACAGGGGCCTATGGCTACACCTTC	CASSDGTGAYGYTF
TRBV6-5	TRBJ2-7	-	-	TGTGCCAGCAGTTACTTCGCACGTTCGGGCGAGCAGTACTTC	CASSYFARSGEQYF
TRBV5-8	TRBJ2-1	-	-	TGTGCCAGCAGCCGGCCGACGGGACTGGCGCTTGAGCAGTTCTTC	CASSRPTGLALEQFF
TRBV4-2	TRBJ1-4	-	TRBD1	TGTGCCAGCAGCCAGATAGGGGGACAGGATAATGAAAAACTGTTTTTT	CASSQIGGQDNEKLFF
TRBV5-1	TRBJ1-3	-	-	TGCGCCAGCAGCTTCGGGCCGAGCTCTGGAAACACCATATATTTT	CASSFGPSSGNTIYF
TRBV19	TRBJ1-3	-	TRBD1	TGTGCCAGTAGTAGAAAATCCGGGACAGGGGACTCTGGAAACACCATATATTTT	CASSRKSGTGDSGNTIYF
TRBV6-5	TRBJ2-2	-	-	TGTGCCAGCAGTTACTCGGTGTCAGGGAGCACCGGGGAGCTGTTTTTT	CASSYSVSGSTGELFF
TRBV5-4	TRBJ2-7	-	TRBD2	TGTGCCAGCAGCGCAGCGGGACGGACCTACGAGCAGTACTTC	CASSAAGRTYEQYF
TRBV10-3	TRBJ1-5	few	-	TGTGCCATCAGTGGTGGGGATCAGCCCCAGCATTTT	CAISGGDQPQHF
TRBV15	TRBJ2-5	once	-	TGTGCCACCAGCAGAGGCGCCGGGCAAGAGACCCAGTACTTC	CATSRGAGQETQYF
TRBV2	TRBJ2-7	-	TRBD2	TGTGCCAGCAGGAGACTAGCGGGGGCCGACGGGCAGTACTTC	CASRRLAGADGQYF
TRBV19	TRBJ1-6	-	TRBD1	TGTGCCAGCCAGCTACAGGGGCCATATAATTCACCCCTCCACTTT	CASQLQGPYNSPLHF
TRBV9	TRBJ2-1	few	TRBD2	TGTGCCAGCAGCGTAGCTCCTAGCGGGAGGGGTGGGGAGCAGTTCTTC	CASSVAPSGRGGEQFF
TRBV6-5	TRBJ1-5	-	-	TGTGCCAGCAGTTACTCAGGGGGCAATCAGCCCCAGCATTTT	CASSYSGGNQPQHF
TRBV5-1	TRBJ2-5	-	-	TGCGCCAGCAGCTTGGACGGATTGGGAGAGACCCAGTACTTC	CASSLDGLGETQYF